This T cell receptor beta chain was profiled in a study of T-cell memory formation after mild COVID-19. On this clonotype: The antigen is undetermined.

Germline V gene data show CDR1 as SGHTA and CDR2 as FQGTGA. The junction had 13 bases not matched to a gene; V was cut back by 7 bases and J by 2 bases. The CDR3 runs to 16 residues. MiXCR, applied by TCRdb to the 5' RACE reads, yields one record per CDR3 protein. The profile shows roughly 110,000 distinct CDR3 sequences, approximately 21% of them singletons. Overall study results and limits: Among CD4+ contracting clones, most were CM and EM, and CD8+ ones EMRA. Memory sampled before infection contained some responding clones, suggesting cross-reactive memory joined.

This sequence was found in a man between 18 and 35 years old who had mild COVID-19 (a few samples of this study predate the infection). Cell type and time point are not known. Sequenced sample: PBMCs or a T cell subset sorted from them (not recorded which). V gene TRBV7-3 combines with J gene TRBJ2-7, with 8 bases fitting TRBD1. This chain's CDR3 is CASTNWIRGRAYEQYF. The CDR3 bases are TGTGCCAGCACCAACTGGATCAGGGGGCGGGCCTACGAGCAGTACTTC.